The 23 T cell receptor beta chains given below trace back to one sample, sequenced in a study of cytomegalovirus exposure and HLA in healthy donors. The PCR had 60 Vbeta and 13 Jbeta primers. Using immunoSEQ multiplex PCR, the repertoire was profiled, and TCRdb retains in-frame clones only, with some absent. The sample totals roughly 33,000 clones. Material: PBMCs. These receptors were taken from a woman aged 35 to 49 in good health and CMV-seropositive.

The chain joins TRBV5-1 to TRBJ2-2; 11 nucleotides line up with TRBD1. The CDR3 consists of 16 residues. The germline V gene encodes CDR1 SGHRS and CDR2 YFSETQ. With V trimmed by 0 bases and J by 4 bases, 2 bases remained unmatched. DNA of the CDR3: TGCGCCAGCAGCTTGGGGACAGGGGGCTTCACCGGGGAGCTGTTTTTT. This translates into CASSLGTGGFTGELFF. The whole variable domain, filled in from reference TRBV5-1 and TRBJ2-2, reads KAGVTQTPRYLIKTRGQQVTLSCSPISGHRSVSWYQQTPGQGLQFLFEYFSETQRNKGNFPGRFSGRQFSNSRSEMNVSTLELGDSALYLCASSLGTGGFTGELFFGEGSRLTVL.

The chain carries TRBV18 and TRBJ1-2, with D unclear. CDR1 is KGHSH and CDR2 is LQKENI in the germline V gene. This CDR3 has 16 amino acids. The germline V and J ends were trimmed by 3 bases and 4 bases, with 18 bases remaining between them. The CDR3 DNA is TGTGCCAGCTCACCCATTCTGGGAGAAGAAAGCTATGGCTACACCTTC. Residues: CASSPILGEESYGYTF.

The chain combines TRBV30 with TRBJ2-1; 12 nucleotides match TRBD2. Germline-derived CDR1 and CDR2 are GTSNPN and SVGIG (reference sequence). The CDR3 contains 16 residues. V lost 0 bases and J lost 4; bases outside the gene matches: 4. The CDR3 reads CAWSVLAGGPYNEQFF. CDR3 nucleotides: TGTGCCTGGAGTGTGCTAGCGGGAGGGCCTTACAATGAGCAGTTCTTC.

The chain joins TRBV20-1 to TRBJ1-2, with D unresolved. The germline V and J ends were trimmed by 3 bases and 8 bases, with 10 bases remaining between them. Per germline, CDR1 DFQATT and CDR2 SNEGSKA (reference sequence). The CDR3 sequence is 11 residues long. The CDR3 DNA reads TGCAGTGCTAGCGACGGGTCAGGCTACACCTTC. Translated, it gives CSASDGSGYTF.

CDR3 region: CASRPAGTGNGYTF. CDR3 sequence (DNA): TGTGCCAGCAGGCCAGCCGGGACAGGAAATGGCTACACCTTC. The chain carries TRBV2 and TRBJ1-2; 8 positions agree with TRBD1. Unmatched junction bases numbered 9, after V lost 6 bases and J lost 6 bases. CDR3 length equals 14 residues. CDR1 is SNHLY and CDR2 is FYNNEI in the germline V gene.

The chain is built from TRBV6-5 and TRBJ2-7; 8 bases fit TRBD2. The CDR3 has 15 residues. The V and J ends lost 2 bases and 2 bases, in that order; junction bases with no gene match: 5. Germline CDR1 MNHEY, CDR2 SVGAGI. DNA of the CDR3: TGTGCCAGCAGTTACCTCCCGGGACTAGCCTACGAGCAGTACTTC. It translates to CASSYLPGLAYEQYF.

This rearrangement joins TRBV11-2 to TRBJ1-2; D gene ambiguous. The germline V gene has CDR1 SGHAT and CDR2 FQNNGV. CDR3 size: 14 residues. Trimming cost V 5 bases and J 0 bases, with 10 bases left between them. DNA of the CDR3: TGTGCCAGCAGCGGACTGATCACTAACTATGGCTACACCTTC. This gives the protein CASSGLITNYGYTF.

Written as DNA, the CDR3 is TGTGCCAGCAAAAGAACCGGGACTATCCCCACAGATACGCAGTATTTT. Its translation: CASKRTGTIPTDTQYF. The chain joins TRBV4-2 to TRBJ2-3; 7 nucleotides agree with TRBD2. CDR3 size: 16 residues. In germline, CDR1 is LGHNA, CDR2 YNFKEQ. Germline trimming cut 7 bases from V and 2 bases from J; bases unmatched to any gene: 12.

This chain connects TRBV7-9 to TRBJ1-6; TRBD1 agrees at 10 bases. This CDR3 is 14 amino acids long. J was trimmed by 7 bases and V by 5 bases; bases with no gene match: 2. Germline values: CDR1 SEHNR, CDR2 FQNEAQ (reference sequence). CDR3 sequence reads: CASSPGQGNSPLHF. DNA of the CDR3: TGTGCCAGCAGCCCGGGACAGGGGAATTCACCCCTCCACTTT.

The rearrangement uses TRBV7-2 and TRBJ2-7, with 11 bases lining up with TRBD2. Losses at the gene ends were 5 bases for V and 5 bases for J; bases not matched to a gene: 8. The germline CDR1 and CDR2 sequences are SGHTA and FQGNSA. This CDR3 is built from 15 residues. The CDR3 here is CASSLPSGRIHEQYF. The CDR3 coding sequence is TGTGCCAGCAGCCTACCTAGCGGGAGGATCCACGAGCAGTACTTC.

This rearrangement joins TRBV29-1 to TRBJ1-1; tentatively, D is TRBD1 (5 bases). Per germline, CDR1 SQVTM and CDR2 ANQGSEA. Deletions cut 0 bases from V and 11 bases from J, with 10 bases between. The CDR3 spans 11 residues. The CDR3, as DNA: TGCAGCGTTGAAGATCGGGGGTTGGCTTTCTTT. This gives the protein CSVEDRGLAFF.

The chain links TRBV7-8 to TRBJ1-5; possible D gene TRBD1, 5 bases. This CDR3 spans 17 amino acids. Germline CDR1 and CDR2: SGHVS and FQNEAQ. Trimming cost V 4 bases and J 2 bases, with 18 bases left between them. For the CDR3, the DNA is TGTGCCAGCAGCTCCACTGTGCAGGGCCTAGGCAATCAGCCCCAGCATTTT. Translating gives CASSSTVQGLGNQPQHF.

The V gene is TRBV5-4, the J gene TRBJ2-7; tentatively, D is TRBD2 (5 bases). The CDR3 covers 15 residues. The germline CDR1 and CDR2 sequences are SGHNT and YYREEE (reference sequence). The V end lost 4 bases, the J end lost 2 bases, and 16 bases lay between the germline ends. The CDR3 region has the DNA TGTGCCAGCAGCGTGCAACAACTAGGTGCCTACGAGCAGTACTTC. This encodes CASSVQQLGAYEQYF.

The chain couples TRBV5-1 to TRBJ2-3, with TRBD2 matching over 9 bases. This CDR3 comprises 18 residues. Germline V gene lookup returns CDR1 SGHRS and CDR2 YFSETQ. V lost 5 bases to trimming and J lost 0 bases; unmatched junction nucleotides: 13. The CDR3 DNA reads as TGCGCCAGCAGTCATCCCTCCCTAACTAGCGGGAGCACAGATACGCAGTATTTT. It is translated as CASSHPSLTSGSTDTQYF.

The J gene is TRBJ1-4, the V gene TRBV28; D gene unclear. Germline V gene data show CDR1 as MDHEN and CDR2 as SYDVKM. This CDR3 region has 12 residues. V shed 6 bases and J shed 7 bases, with 9 bases lying between them. CDR3 sequence reads: CASRTNSEKLFF. CDR3 bases: TGTGCCAGCAGGACTAATTCTGAAAAACTGTTTTTT.

The rearrangement links TRBV9 to TRBJ2-6, with 7 bases aligning to TRBD2. This CDR3 is built from 19 residues. J lost 2 bases, V lost 2 bases, and 13 bases had no gene match. The germline CDR1 and CDR2 sequences are SGDLS and YYNGEE. The CDR3 spells CASSVPVGGELTGANVLTF. CDR3 in DNA: TGTGCCAGCAGCGTTCCTGTTGGGGGGGAACTTACTGGGGCCAACGTCCTGACTTTC.

This chain connects TRBV5-1 to TRBJ1-4; no reliable D call. Between the trimmed V and J ends, which lost 0 bases and 5 bases, there was a span of 11 bases. The germline CDR1 and CDR2 sequences are SGHRS and YFSETQ. CDR3 length: 15 amino acids. Here the CDR3 DNA reads TGCGCCAGCAGCTTGGCCTCAGGATTCAATGAAAAACTGTTTTTT. It is translated as CASSLASGFNEKLFF.

The J gene is TRBJ1-2, the V gene TRBV29-1; no reliable D call. The CDR3 has 12 amino acids. Germline assignment: CDR1 SQVTM and CDR2 ANQGSEA. V gave up 6 bases and J gave up 10 bases, with 18 bases separating them. The CDR3 DNA follows: TGCAGCGTCTACAATGGCGGGGAAGACTACACCTTC. Translation: CSVYNGGEDYTF.

DNA for the CDR3: TGCGCCAGCAGCACACTGGGGGGGCGAGGTGAAAAACTGTTTTTT. It is translated as CASSTLGGRGEKLFF. The chain links TRBV5-1 to TRBJ1-4; D possibly corresponds to TRBD1 (6 bases). V gave up 4 bases and J gave up 7 bases, with 17 bases separating them. Germline V gene data show CDR1 as SGHRS and CDR2 as YFSETQ. The length of the CDR3 is 15 residues.

The chain combines TRBV5-1 with TRBJ2-7, with 7 bases that match TRBD1. J lost 2 bases, V lost 0 bases, and 2 bases had no gene match. The CDR3 runs 14 residues. Germline lookup yields CDR1 SGHRS and CDR2 YFSETQ. In nucleotides, the CDR3 is TGCGCCAGCAGCTTGGGACAGGGCCCCTACGAGCAGTACTTC. Residues: CASSLGQGPYEQYF. The full variable domain, its missing parts supplied by reference TRBV5-1 and TRBJ2-7, is KAGVTQTPRYLIKTRGQQVTLSCSPISGHRSVSWYQQTPGQGLQFLFEYFSETQRNKGNFPGRFSGRQFSNSRSEMNVSTLELGDSALYLCASSLGQGPYEQYFGPGTRLTVT.

This chain uses TRBV19 with TRBJ2-3, with 9 nucleotides matching TRBD1. Germline V gives CDR1 LNHDA, CDR2 SQIVND (reference sequence). CDR3 length: 15 amino acids. V gave up 4 bases and J gave up 4 bases; unmatched junction bases: 6. The CDR3 bases are TGTGCCAGTAGTACTAGGACAGGGGACGCAGATACGCAGTATTTT. Encoded protein: CASSTRTGDADTQYF.

V gene TRBV5-4 combines with J gene TRBJ2-3; D gene unclear. The CDR3 covers 13 residues. V was shortened by 5 bases and J by 3 bases, with 10 bases between the two germline ends. CDR1 SGHNT and CDR2 YYREEE come from the germline V gene (reference sequence). CDR3 loop: CASSSSVTDTQYF. For the CDR3, the DNA is TGTGCCAGCAGTTCCAGTGTAACAGATACGCAGTATTTT.

The chain is built from TRBV19 and TRBJ1-2; the D gene is possibly TRBD1 (6 bases). Germline CDR1 reads LNHDA; CDR2 reads SQIVND (reference sequence). The CDR3 consists of 13 residues. The V end was cut by 6 bases, the J end by 8 bases, with 16 bases between. The CDR3 sequence: CASSPGQLWGYTF. The CDR3 nucleotides are TGTGCCAGTAGCCCGGGACAACTATGGGGCTACACCTTC.